A selection of T cell receptor beta chains follows, all from one sample in a study of response to subunit inactivated influenza vaccine. TCRdb itself ran the RT-PCR reads through MiXCR, one entry per CDR3 protein. The data contain about 780,000 distinct CDR3 sequences, around 20% of them singletons. Sequenced material: PBMCs from blood, taken 4 to 6 days after vaccination. These receptors originate from a man in his fifties who received an inactivated influenza vaccine. Each CDR3 is given with its conserved first and last residue. The D gene is left open where the match is weak. The size field is filled for only some rows; it gives once, few, many or a size class.

v_call: TRBV12-3/TRBV12-4
j_call: TRBJ1-2
d_call: TRBD1
clone_size: few
cdr3_nt: TGTGCCAGCAGCACCAGGGGGCGGAAAAATGGCTACACCTTC
cdr3_aa: CASSTRGRKNGYTF

v_call: TRBV3-1
j_call: TRBJ2-1
d_call: -
clone_size: many
cdr3_nt: TGTGCCAGCAGCCGATCCTCCTTTTTTGAGCAGTTCTTC
cdr3_aa: CASSRSSFFEQFF

v_call: TRBV20-1
j_call: TRBJ2-3
d_call: -
clone_size: -
cdr3_nt: TGCAGTGCTAGAGCCACCGGGACCCGCACAGATACGCAGTATTTT
cdr3_aa: CSARATGTRTDTQYF

v_call: TRBV2
j_call: TRBJ1-5
d_call: TRBD1
clone_size: -
cdr3_nt: TGTGCCAGCCAGGACAGGTTCGGCAATCAGCCCCAGCATTTT
cdr3_aa: CASQDRFGNQPQHF

v_call: TRBV25-1
j_call: TRBJ1-5
d_call: -
clone_size: few
cdr3_nt: TGTGCCAGCAGAGGGTCTCTGGGGCCCCAGCATTTT
cdr3_aa: CASRGSLGPQHF

v_call: TRBV6-2/TRBV6-3
j_call: TRBJ2-7
d_call: TRBD2
clone_size: -
cdr3_nt: TGTGCCAGCAGTTACTCGTACCGTCCAGCGGGGCCCACCTACGAGCAGTACTTC
cdr3_aa: CASSYSYRPAGPTYEQYF

v_call: TRBV20-1
j_call: TRBJ2-1
d_call: TRBD2
clone_size: many
cdr3_nt: TGCAGTGCTAGAGATGGCTTAGCGGGGGACAATGAGCAGTTCTTC
cdr3_aa: CSARDGLAGDNEQFF

v_call: TRBV6-2/TRBV6-3
j_call: TRBJ2-7
d_call: -
clone_size: few
cdr3_nt: TGTGCCAGCAGTTTTGAAGTTTTCAGCCCAGGGTACTTC
cdr3_aa: CASSFEVFSPGYF

v_call: TRBV5-5
j_call: TRBJ1-1
d_call: -
clone_size: -
cdr3_nt: TGTGCCAGCAGCTTGAATCCAGCGAGTTTCTCTGAAGCTTTCTTT
cdr3_aa: CASSLNPASFSEAFF

v_call: TRBV27
j_call: TRBJ2-4
d_call: TRBD1
clone_size: few
cdr3_nt: TGTGCCAGCAGGGGGACAGGGCGCGGGTTAAACATTCAGTACTTC
cdr3_aa: CASRGTGRGLNIQYF

v_call: TRBV20-1
j_call: TRBJ2-5
d_call: -
clone_size: few
cdr3_nt: TGCAGTGCTAGAGGGGCCGGAAGGGAGACCCAGTACTTC
cdr3_aa: CSARGAGRETQYF

v_call: TRBV4-2
j_call: TRBJ1-2
d_call: -
clone_size: -
cdr3_nt: TGTGCCAGCAGCCGGGCCAGGCGAAGCTATGGCTACACCTTC
cdr3_aa: CASSRARRSYGYTF

v_call: TRBV7-9
j_call: TRBJ1-1
d_call: -
clone_size: once
cdr3_nt: TGTGCCCCGGGAAGAATGGTCACTGAAGCTTTCTTT
cdr3_aa: CAPGRMVTEAFF

v_call: TRBV28
j_call: TRBJ1-6
d_call: -
clone_size: few
cdr3_nt: TGTGCCAGCAGTTCAAGACCCCCACCCAATAATTCACCCCTCCACTTT
cdr3_aa: CASSSRPPPNNSPLHF

v_call: TRBV12-3/TRBV12-4
j_call: TRBJ2-5
d_call: -
clone_size: many
cdr3_nt: TGTGCCAGCAGCCCGGACAGCCAAGAGATCCAGTACTTC
cdr3_aa: CASSPDSQEIQYF

v_call: TRBV15
j_call: TRBJ1-6
d_call: -
clone_size: few
cdr3_nt: TGTGCCACCAGCAGAAGTTTGGGACCGGATAATTCACCCCTCCACTTT
cdr3_aa: CATSRSLGPDNSPLHF

v_call: TRBV5-1
j_call: TRBJ1-5
d_call: TRBD1
clone_size: few
cdr3_nt: TGCGCCAGCAGCTTAGGGACAGGCCTCAATCAGCCCCAGCATTTT
cdr3_aa: CASSLGTGLNQPQHF

v_call: TRBV6-1
j_call: TRBJ2-1
d_call: TRBD1
clone_size: -
cdr3_nt: TGTGCCAGCAGTCATACAGGGGGGAGAAATGAGCAGTTCTTC
cdr3_aa: CASSHTGGRNEQFF

v_call: TRBV4-3
j_call: TRBJ2-7
d_call: TRBD1
clone_size: -
cdr3_nt: TGCGCCAGCAGCCAAGAATGGGACAGGGGAGGCTCCTACGAGCAGTACTTC
cdr3_aa: CASSQEWDRGGSYEQYF

v_call: TRBV6-5
j_call: TRBJ2-1
d_call: -
clone_size: few
cdr3_nt: TGTGCCAGCAGTTACCAGGCAGGGGCCGCGACTCCCTACAATGAGCAGTTCTTC
cdr3_aa: CASSYQAGAATPYNEQFF

v_call: TRBV12-3/TRBV12-4
j_call: TRBJ2-2
d_call: TRBD2
clone_size: few
cdr3_nt: TGTGCCAGCAGTTTAGCACTAGCGGGAGGAATGAGCGGGGAGCTGTTTTTT
cdr3_aa: CASSLALAGGMSGELFF

v_call: TRBV7-2
j_call: TRBJ2-3
d_call: TRBD2
clone_size: few
cdr3_nt: TGTGCCAGCAGCTTAAGGTTAGCGGGAGTAACAGATACGCAGTATTTT
cdr3_aa: CASSLRLAGVTDTQYF

v_call: TRBV7-9
j_call: TRBJ2-7
d_call: -
clone_size: -
cdr3_nt: TGTGCCAGCAGCCGGTGGGGCTACTACGAGCAGTACTTC
cdr3_aa: CASSRWGYYEQYF

v_call: TRBV5-1
j_call: TRBJ2-1
d_call: TRBD2
clone_size: -
cdr3_nt: TGCGCCAGCAGCATGACTAGCGGGGGGGGGAATGAGCAGTTCTTC
cdr3_aa: CASSMTSGGGNEQFF

v_call: TRBV5-5
j_call: TRBJ1-1
d_call: -
clone_size: many
cdr3_nt: TGTGCCAGCAGCGCTGACAGGTGGAACACTGAAGCTTTCTTT
cdr3_aa: CASSADRWNTEAFF

v_call: TRBV20-1
j_call: TRBJ1-6
d_call: -
clone_size: few
cdr3_nt: TGCAGTGCTAGAGTTAACAGTGAGAGCTCCTATAATTCACCCCTCCACTTT
cdr3_aa: CSARVNSESSYNSPLHF

v_call: TRBV28
j_call: TRBJ1-2
d_call: TRBD1
clone_size: few
cdr3_nt: TGTGCCAGCAGTCCGCAGGGACAGGGGGCTAACTATGGCTACACCTTC
cdr3_aa: CASSPQGQGANYGYTF

v_call: TRBV29-1
j_call: TRBJ2-1
d_call: -
clone_size: few
cdr3_nt: TGCAGCGTTGGGGGGCTAGACTACTACAATGAGCAGTTCTTC
cdr3_aa: CSVGGLDYYNEQFF

v_call: TRBV7-6
j_call: TRBJ2-1
d_call: -
clone_size: -
cdr3_nt: TGTGCCAGCAGCCCAAATTCGGACTATTCTCTTGGGCAGTTCTTC
cdr3_aa: CASSPNSDYSLGQFF

v_call: TRBV7-2
j_call: TRBJ2-3
d_call: -
clone_size: few
cdr3_nt: TGTGCCAGCAGCCCGTTGGGGTCCCGAACCACAGATACGCAGTATTTT
cdr3_aa: CASSPLGSRTTDTQYF

v_call: TRBV20-1
j_call: TRBJ1-2
d_call: -
clone_size: -
cdr3_nt: TGCAGTGCTAGGCGGGAGACTAACTATGGCTACACCTTC
cdr3_aa: CSARRETNYGYTF

v_call: TRBV20-1
j_call: TRBJ2-7
d_call: -
clone_size: few
cdr3_nt: TGCAGTACACGAGGCGGGACAGCCCTTATCGAGCAGTACTTC
cdr3_aa: CSTRGGTALIEQYF

v_call: TRBV5-1
j_call: TRBJ2-7
d_call: -
clone_size: -
cdr3_nt: TGCGCCAGCAGCTTAGAGACAACTCCAATTGGCGAGCAGTACTTC
cdr3_aa: CASSLETTPIGEQYF

v_call: TRBV20-1
j_call: TRBJ1-5
d_call: TRBD1
clone_size: -
cdr3_nt: TGCAGTGCTCTGGGACAGGGGGCGCGTAATCAGCCCCAGCATTTT
cdr3_aa: CSALGQGARNQPQHF

v_call: TRBV10-3
j_call: TRBJ2-3
d_call: TRBD1
clone_size: few
cdr3_nt: TGTGCCATCAGCACTCCTATGGGACAGGCTTCAGATACGCAGTATTTT
cdr3_aa: CAISTPMGQASDTQYF

v_call: TRBV28
j_call: TRBJ1-1
d_call: -
clone_size: -
cdr3_nt: TGTGCCAGCAGTTCTGAGACAGAGGAGGTGAACACTGAAGCTTTCTTT
cdr3_aa: CASSSETEEVNTEAFF